The 20 T cell receptor beta chains reported below all come from one sample, sequenced in a study of T cell clonotyping in hematopoietic cell transplantation. Repertoires were generated with immunoSEQ multiplex PCR, while TCRdb's copy carries only in-frame clones and drops some. The sample consists of nearly 70,000 clones, around 94% of them appearing once. The specimen sequenced was peripheral blood mononuclear cells. The receptor source for this set is a man aged 45 to 65 in good health. Some clones in this sample may be carry-over from other donors' samples.

The chain couples TRBV5-4 to TRBJ2-1; D remains unclear. CDR1 and CDR2 from the germline V gene are SGHNT and YYREEE (reference sequence). The CDR3 extends over 17 amino acids. Trimming removed 4 bases from V and 0 bases from J, with 17 bases in between. The CDR3 DNA reads TGTGCCAGCAGCATGGCAAAAGGTTTCCCCTCCTACAATGAGCAGTTCTTC. It specifies CASSMAKGFPSYNEQFF.

The chain employs TRBV6-1 and TRBJ1-1; maybe TRBD1 (5 bases). Germline CDR1 and CDR2: MNHNS and SASEGT. The CDR3 consists of 14 residues. With 8 bases removed from V and 6 bases from J, the gap between germline ends came to 19 bases. DNA of the CDR3: TGTGCCAGCTCTCCGGCCGGAGGGGTTCCTGAAGCTTTCTTT. This encodes CASSPAGGVPEAFF.

The chain is built from TRBV28 and TRBJ1-4; a possible D gene is TRBD1 (5 bases). The germline V gene encodes CDR1 MDHEN and CDR2 SYDVKM. The CDR3 covers 16 residues. V was cut by 4 bases and J by 0 bases, with 12 bases left in between. CDR3 sequence: CASSSFTGATNEKLFF. CDR3 in DNA: TGTGCCAGCAGTTCCTTCACAGGCGCAACTAATGAAAAACTGTTTTTT.

This chain joins TRBV4-3 and TRBJ2-6, with 9 bases aligning to TRBD1. CDR1 is LGHNA and CDR2 is YSLEER in the germline V gene. Trimming at V came to 4 bases and at J to 4 bases, leaving 8 bases not matched to a gene. The CDR3 contains 17 residues. CDR3 sequence reads: CASSPGTGLKGANVLTF. Written as DNA, the CDR3 is TGCGCCAGCAGCCCCGGGACAGGGCTAAAGGGGGCCAACGTCCTGACTTTC.

This rearrangement joins TRBV2 to TRBJ1-6; a weak D match, TRBD1 (5 bases). This CDR3 region has 15 residues. Per the germline V gene, CDR1 is SNHLY and CDR2 is FYNNEI. Between the trimmed V and J ends, which lost 5 bases and 8 bases, there was a span of 16 bases. The CDR3 DNA is TGTGCCAGCAGTCCTCCGGGACGCAGGGATTCACCCCTCCACTTT. It codes for CASSPPGRRDSPLHF. The variable domain in full, with the rest retrieved from reference TRBV2 and TRBJ1-6, is EPEVTQTPSHQVTQMGQEVILRCVPISNHLYFYWYRQILGQKVEFLVSFYNNEISEKSEIFDDQFSVERPDGSNFTLKIRSTKLEDSAMYFCASSPPGRRDSPLHFGNGTRLTVT.

Only one count was recorded for this clone. J is TRBJ1-5 and V is TRBV5-1; D gene ambiguous. Germline V CDR1 and CDR2: SGHRS, YFSETQ. The CDR3 extends over 15 amino acids. The ends were cut back, 1 base at V and 7 bases at J, with 15 bases in the middle. For the CDR3, the DNA is TGCGCCAGCAGCTTGAGGCCAGGCGGGTACCAGCCCCAGCATTTT. This encodes CASSLRPGGYQPQHF.

The chain joins TRBV19 to TRBJ1-1; D possibly corresponds to TRBD1 (6 bases). V gave up 5 bases and J gave up 3 bases, with 22 bases separating them. This CDR3 is 17 amino acids long. Germline V lookup: CDR1 LNHDA, CDR2 SQIVND (reference sequence). This CDR3 is CASSPLRGRGEDTEAFF. The DNA for the CDR3 is TGTGCCAGTAGTCCCCTCAGGGGCCGCGGGGAGGACACTGAAGCTTTCTTT.

The chain uses TRBV5-1 and TRBJ2-3; the match to TRBD2 covers 9 bases. CDR1 is SGHRS and CDR2 is YFSETQ in the germline V gene. The CDR3 extends over 16 amino acids. V gave up 1 base and J gave up 6 bases; unmatched junction bases: 9. CDR3 DNA: TGCGCCAGCAGCTTGACGTCCAGCGGGAGGAGGGATACGCAGTATTTT. Protein sequence: CASSLTSSGRRDTQYF.

CDR3 protein: CASSSSGRTDTQYF. In DNA form, the CDR3 reads TGTGCCAGCAGCTCTAGCGGTCGCACAGATACGCAGTATTTT. The chain recombines TRBV7-3 with TRBJ2-3, with TRBD2 matching 7 bases. Germline V lookup: CDR1 SGHTA, CDR2 FQGTGA. The CDR3 contains 14 residues. The trim removed 4 bases at V and 1 base at J, leaving 2 bases unmatched.

The rearrangement joins TRBV6-5 to TRBJ2-7; D possibly corresponds to TRBD1 (6 bases). V lost 1 base and J lost 2, with 15 bases in between. Germline CDR1 MNHEY, CDR2 SVGAGI. The CDR3 is made up of 16 amino acids. CDR3 sequence reads: CASSYYSGVWPYEQYF. The CDR3 DNA reads TGTGCCAGCAGTTACTATTCAGGGGTTTGGCCCTACGAGCAGTACTTC.

The chain employs TRBV30 and TRBJ1-1; D unclear. V dropped 3 bases and J dropped 2 bases, with 7 bases sitting between them. CDR1 is GTSNPN and CDR2 is SVGIG in the germline V gene (reference sequence). The length of the CDR3 is 12 residues. The CDR3 loop is CAWRPRNTEAFF. The CDR3 DNA sequence: TGTGCCTGGAGGCCCAGAAACACTGAAGCTTTCTTT.

CDR3 bases: TGTGCCAGCAGCTTAGCAGGGGGACAGAGGCATCAGCCCCAGCATTTT. Its translation is CASSLAGGQRHQPQHF. V and J are TRBV7-8 and TRBJ1-5, with TRBD1 matching over 7 bases. CDR3 length: 16 residues. After removal of 0 bases from V and 5 bases from J, the junction contained 7 bases not matched to a gene. CDR1 is SGHVS, CDR2 FQNEAQ, per germline.

This clone was picked up a small number of times. The chain has TRBV25-1 and TRBJ1-5; D is ambiguous. There are 15 residues in the CDR3. Germline assignment: CDR1 MGHDK and CDR2 SYGVNS. V lost 1 base, J lost 0 bases, and 7 bases lay in between. The chain's CDR3 is CASSEFADSNQPQHF. The CDR3 DNA is TGTGCCAGCAGTGAATTTGCAGATAGCAATCAGCCCCAGCATTTT.

The chain links TRBV29-1 to TRBJ1-2; D is possibly TRBD1 (6 bases). Deletions cut 6 bases from V and 6 bases from J, with 17 bases between. CDR1 and CDR2 from the germline V gene are SQVTM and ANQGSEA. The CDR3 covers 13 residues. CDR3: CSVATGQWNGYTF. The CDR3 DNA reads TGCAGCGTCGCTACGGGACAATGGAATGGCTACACCTTC.

The chain recombines TRBV29-1 with TRBJ2-3; 9 nucleotides match TRBD1. The CDR3 extends over 16 amino acids. V shed 6 bases and J 1 base; nucleotides not matched to a gene: 11. The germline gives CDR1 SQVTM, CDR2 ANQGSEA. DNA of the CDR3: TGCAGCGTCCCGTTCTACAGGGGGCTTCGCACAGATACGCAGTATTTT. Its protein is CSVPFYRGLRTDTQYF.

J is TRBJ2-7 and V is TRBV5-1, with 8 bases identical to TRBD2. The CDR3 is 17 residues long. Germline CDR1 is SGHRS and CDR2 is YFSETQ. The V and J ends lost 0 bases and 1 base, in that order; junction bases with no gene match: 9. The DNA of the CDR3 is TGCGCCAGCAGCTTGGCCTGGGGCGGCGGGGGGTCCTACGAGCAGTACTTC. Translation: CASSLAWGGGGSYEQYF.

This chain uses TRBV11-2 with TRBJ2-1; 13 bases match TRBD2. CDR1 is SGHAT, CDR2 FQNNGV, per germline. This CDR3 contains 13 residues. The trim removed 6 bases at V and 7 bases at J, leaving 0 bases unmatched. The CDR3 sequence: CASRTSGRNEQFF. The CDR3 coding sequence is TGTGCCAGCAGGACTAGCGGGAGGAATGAGCAGTTCTTC.

This CDR3 is CATSRNRVQVATNEKLFF. In DNA form, the CDR3 reads TGTGCCACCAGCCGGAACAGGGTCCAAGTTGCAACTAATGAAAAACTGTTTTTT. This sequence joins TRBV15 and TRBJ1-4, with a possible D match to TRBD1 (6 bases). This CDR3 spans 18 amino acids. CDR1 is LNHNV, CDR2 YYDKDF, per germline (reference sequence). V was cut by 5 bases and J by 0 bases, with 19 bases left in between.

The chain recombines TRBV10-3 with TRBJ2-7; D call uncertain. With 1 base removed from V and 0 bases from J, the gap between germline ends came to 4 bases. This CDR3 contains 13 residues. Per germline, CDR1 ENHRY and CDR2 SYGVKD. CDR3 in DNA: TGTGCCATCAGTGAGTTCTCCTCCTACGAGCAGTACTTC. This gives the protein CAISEFSSYEQYF.

The CDR3 sequence is CASSWGIGMNTEAFF. The CDR3 DNA sequence: TGTGCCAGCAGTTGGGGTATAGGTATGAACACTGAAGCTTTCTTT. The chain links TRBV25-1 to TRBJ1-1; D gene unclear. The V and J ends lost 5 bases and 0 bases respectively, with 13 bases between them. The germline gives CDR1 MGHDK, CDR2 SYGVNS. The CDR3 is 15 residues long.